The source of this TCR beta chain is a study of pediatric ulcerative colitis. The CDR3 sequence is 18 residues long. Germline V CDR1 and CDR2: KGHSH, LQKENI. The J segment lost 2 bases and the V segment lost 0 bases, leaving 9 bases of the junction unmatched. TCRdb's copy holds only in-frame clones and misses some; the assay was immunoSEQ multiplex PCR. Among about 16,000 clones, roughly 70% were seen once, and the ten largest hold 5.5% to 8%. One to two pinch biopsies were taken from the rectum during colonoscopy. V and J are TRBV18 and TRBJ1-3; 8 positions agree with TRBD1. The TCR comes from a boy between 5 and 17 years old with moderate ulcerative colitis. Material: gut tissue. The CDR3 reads CASSPPYGQGRAGNTIYF. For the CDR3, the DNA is TGTGCCAGCTCACCACCTTACGGACAGGGAAGGGCTGGAAACACCATATATTTT.